The 27 T cell receptor beta chains below come from one sample, sequenced in a study of blood T cell repertoires in COVID-19 (dated by TCRdb to 2020 to 2022). The library was produced with the immunoSEQ multiplex PCR assay. TCRdb stores this immuneACCESS table with in-frame sequences only. Part of the clones is absent; in the studies checked, under half of the shortfall reflects unresolved V genes, and no reason is known for the rest. Counted in this sample were 100,000 to 150,000 clones; around 70% of them appeared once. The top ten hold more than 5.5% of the sample. Sequencing was carried out using peripheral blood. These TCRs come from a man in his sixties with acute or convalescent COVID-19.

V gene TRBV12-5 combines with J gene TRBJ2-1; 11 bases agree with TRBD2. Germline loops: CDR1 LGHNT, CDR2 FRNRAP. The length of the CDR3 is 14 residues. The V gene end was trimmed by 1 base and the J gene end by 15 bases; junction bases not matched to a gene: 8. CDR3 nucleotides: TGTGCTAGTGGTTTGGCGACTAGCGGGAATCTTCCGTTCTTC. This encodes CASGLATSGNLPFF.

CDR3 sequence: CASSDSYEQYF. The CDR3 nucleotides are TGTGCCAGTAGTGACAGCTACGAGCAGTACTTC. The chain couples TRBV19 to TRBJ2-7; maybe TRBD1 (5 bases). The CDR3 is 11 residues long. The V end lost 5 bases, the J end lost 3 bases, and 5 bases lay between the germline ends. Germline assignment: CDR1 LNHDA and CDR2 SQIVND (reference sequence). Together with reference TRBV19 and TRBJ2-7, the CDR3 gives the full variable domain: DGGITQSPKYLFRKEGQNVTLSCEQNLNHDAMYWYRQDPGQGLRLIYYSQIVNDFQKGDIAEGYSVSREKKESFPLTVTSAQKNPTAFYLCASSDSYEQYFGPGTRLTVT.

V gene TRBV29-1 combines with J gene TRBJ2-7; a possible D gene is TRBD1 (6 bases). The germline V gene encodes CDR1 SQVTM and CDR2 ANQGSEA. This CDR3 comprises 13 residues. Trimming left V 7 bases short and J 0 bases short, with 13 bases between. The CDR3 loop reads CSAGDIPSYEQYF. CDR3 nucleotides: TGCAGCGCCGGGGACATACCCTCCTACGAGCAGTACTTC.

This clone has a single count. This sequence joins TRBV19 and TRBJ1-5, with TRBD1 identical over 8 bases. The germline V gene has CDR1 LNHDA and CDR2 SQIVND (reference sequence). The junction had 4 bases not matched to a gene; V was cut back by 11 bases and J by 1 base. This CDR3 has 13 amino acids. The CDR3 coding sequence is TGTGCCGGGGGGACAGGCAGCAATCAGCCCCAGCATTTT. Protein product: CAGGTGSNQPQHF.

The chain's CDR3 is CASSWTGNYEQYF. The CDR3 region has the DNA TGCGCCAGCAGCTGGACAGGAAACTACGAGCAGTACTTC. J is TRBJ2-7 and V is TRBV5-1; the match to TRBD1 covers 7 bases. Unmatched junction bases numbered 3, after V lost 3 bases and J lost 3 bases. The germline V gene encodes CDR1 SGHRS and CDR2 YFSETQ. This CDR3 is built from 13 residues.

The genes are TRBV19 and TRBJ1-2, with D unclear. The CDR3 totals 15 residues. V lost 1 base and J lost 5, with 14 bases in between. Germline loops: CDR1 LNHDA, CDR2 SQIVND (reference sequence). CDR3 in amino acids: CASSIAPGEGYGYTF. In nucleotides, the CDR3 is TGTGCCAGTAGTATAGCCCCCGGGGAAGGATATGGCTACACCTTC.

The chain carries TRBV5-1 and TRBJ2-4; D might be TRBD2 (5 bases). The CDR3 covers 15 residues. Trimming shortened V by 4 bases and J by 8 bases, and 19 bases separated the two germline ends. Germline V gives CDR1 SGHRS, CDR2 YFSETQ. CDR3 bases: TGCGCCAGCAGCCTCAACCCGGGCCTCGGGGACATTCAGTACTTC. The encoded protein is CASSLNPGLGDIQYF.

This clone was seen just once. The CDR3 reads CASSHGVASGELFF. The CDR3 nucleotides read TGTGCCAGCAGCCACGGGGTCGCGTCCGGGGAGCTGTTTTTT. J is TRBJ2-2 and V is TRBV6-4, with D possibly matching TRBD2 (5 bases). Germline-derived CDR1 and CDR2 are MRHNA and SNTAGT. The CDR3 contains 14 residues. Between the trimmed V and J ends, which lost 6 bases and 6 bases, there was a span of 14 bases.

The chain has TRBV10-1 and TRBJ2-7; the match to TRBD1 covers 7 bases. This CDR3 is 14 amino acids long. Trimming removed 2 bases from V and 4 bases from J; junction bases left unmatched: 5. Germline V gene data show CDR1 as WNHNN and CDR2 as SYGVQD (reference sequence). CDR3 sequence (DNA): TGCGCCAGCAGTGAGGCACAGACAGGGTACGAGCAGTACTTC. As protein: CASSEAQTGYEQYF.

This clone was found many times. The chain employs TRBV7-9 and TRBJ1-1; the match to TRBD1 covers 7 bases. The germline gives CDR1 SEHNR, CDR2 FQNEAQ (reference sequence). The CDR3 is 13 amino acids. V trimming: 4 bases; J trimming: 3 bases; junction bases outside the gene matches: 2. The CDR3 is CASSYGQDTEAFF. The CDR3 bases are TGTGCCAGCAGCTACGGACAGGACACTGAAGCTTTCTTT.

The genes are TRBV4-1 and TRBJ2-1; possible D gene TRBD2, 5 bases. The V gene's germline CDR1 is MGHRA and CDR2 YSYEKL. Trimming took 3 bases from V and 7 from J, leaving 25 bases between them. CDR3 length: 18 amino acids. The CDR3 protein is CASSQIQTQRPTGNEQFF. The DNA for the CDR3 is TGCGCCAGCAGCCAGATACAAACTCAGCGGCCTACGGGAAATGAGCAGTTCTTC.

The chain has TRBV5-1 and TRBJ2-6; D perhaps matches TRBD1 (5 bases). Trimming cost V 4 bases and J 2 bases, with 10 bases left between them. The CDR3 has 15 amino acids. CDR1 and CDR2 (germline): SGHRS, YFSETQ. CDR3 protein: CASSLRVAGANVLTF. For the CDR3, the DNA is TGCGCCAGCAGCCTCAGGGTGGCTGGGGCCAACGTCCTGACTTTC. Filled out from reference TRBV5-1 and TRBJ2-6, the complete variable domain reads KAGVTQTPRYLIKTRGQQVTLSCSPISGHRSVSWYQQTPGQGLQFLFEYFSETQRNKGNFPGRFSGRQFSNSRSEMNVSTLELGDSALYLCASSLRVAGANVLTFGAGSRLTVL.

This chain uses TRBV19 with TRBJ1-2; TRBD1 might be the D (6 bases). Germline assignment: CDR1 LNHDA and CDR2 SQIVND (reference sequence). V was shortened by 7 bases and J by 0 bases, with 18 bases between the two germline ends. This CDR3 contains 16 residues. CDR3: CASTEHGQLANYGYTF. As DNA, the CDR3 is TGTGCCAGTACCGAGCATGGACAGTTAGCTAACTATGGCTACACCTTC.

The table lists this clone with a few counts. The V and J genes are TRBV19 and TRBJ2-4; 8 bases are a match to TRBD2. The CDR3 is 14 amino acids. Germline assignment: CDR1 LNHDA and CDR2 SQIVND (reference sequence). V trimming: 4 bases; J trimming: 4 bases; junction bases outside the gene matches: 3. CDR3 sequence: CASSSSGGKNIQYF. CDR3 DNA sequence: TGTGCCAGTAGTAGCAGCGGGGGTAAAAACATTCAGTACTTC.

This chain uses TRBV11-3 with TRBJ2-3; D call uncertain. The CDR3 is 14 residues long. V lost 6 bases to trimming and J lost 4 bases, with 14 bases between them. Germline V gives CDR1 SGHNT, CDR2 YENEEA. CDR3 coding DNA: TGTGCCAGCAGTGAAGCGCTGACGGCAGATACGCAGTATTTT. Protein product: CASSEALTADTQYF.

The sample holds a few counts of this clone. The rearrangement links TRBV6-5 to TRBJ1-2; D is undetermined. The V end lost 4 bases, the J end lost 6 bases, and 15 bases lay between the germline ends. The germline CDR1 and CDR2 sequences are MNHEY and SVGAGI. The CDR3 totals 14 residues. CDR3 nucleotide sequence: TGTGCCAGCAGTTCCTCCAGGAGGGCAAATGGCTACACCTTC. As protein: CASSSSRRANGYTF.

The chain uses TRBV24-1 and TRBJ2-3; D possibly corresponds to TRBD2 (6 bases). Trimming shortened V by 0 bases and J by 0 bases, and 12 bases separated the two germline ends. The CDR3 is 17 residues long. The germline gives CDR1 KGHDR, CDR2 SFDVKD. In DNA form, the CDR3 reads TGTGCCACCAGTGATTTGATCGGGAGCTCTAGCACAGATACGCAGTATTTT. Its translation: CATSDLIGSSSTDTQYF.

This chain uses TRBV18 with TRBJ1-5; 8 nucleotides align to TRBD1. The ends lost 5 bases at V and 1 base at J; junction bases unmatched: 7. The germline gives CDR1 KGHSH, CDR2 LQKENI. The CDR3 is 16 amino acids. CDR3 sequence: CASSTGGLSSNQPQHF. The CDR3 region has the DNA TGTGCCAGCTCAACAGGGGGATTATCAAGCAATCAGCCCCAGCATTTT.

The J gene is TRBJ2-5, the V gene TRBV3-1 (or the pseudogene TRBV3-2), with TRBD2 matching 11 bases. Unmatched junction bases numbered 5, after V lost 2 bases and J lost 9 bases. The CDR3 runs to 14 residues. The germline V gene encodes CDR1 LGHDT and CDR2 YNNKEL (reference sequence). CDR3 sequence (DNA): TGTGCCAGCAGCCAATCTAGCGGGAGGAGGTCCCAGTACTTC. Translation: CASSQSSGRRSQYF.

The chain carries TRBV7-9 and TRBJ1-2; D may be TRBD1 (5 bases). This CDR3 spans 14 amino acids. The V gene's germline CDR1 is SEHNR and CDR2 FQNEAQ (reference sequence). Trimming removed 5 bases from V and 0 bases from J, with 10 bases in between. CDR3 loop: CASSRRQTNYGYTF. CDR3 DNA sequence: TGTGCCAGCAGCCGAAGACAGACTAACTATGGCTACACCTTC.

This chain uses TRBV24-1 with TRBJ1-2; unclear D gene. CDR3 length: 13 residues. Trimming took 2 bases from V and 5 from J, leaving 8 bases between them. CDR1 is KGHDR and CDR2 is SFDVKD in the germline V gene. The CDR3 here is CATSDSDIYGYTF. The DNA for the CDR3 is TGTGCCACCAGTGATTCCGACATATATGGCTACACCTTC.

The rearrangement joins TRBV3-1 (or the pseudogene TRBV3-2) to TRBJ2-6; TRBD1 might be the D (6 bases). Germline V gives CDR1 LGHDT, CDR2 YNNKEL (reference sequence). V shed 5 bases and J shed 0 bases, with 14 bases lying between them. The CDR3 is made up of 17 amino acids. This chain's CDR3 is CASSFQTGGSGANVLTF. The CDR3 nucleotides read TGTGCCAGCAGCTTCCAGACAGGAGGCTCTGGGGCCAACGTCCTGACTTTC.

This clone was seen more than once but under ten times. This chain links TRBV5-1 with TRBJ2-1, with a tentative D call TRBD1 (5 bases). Per germline, CDR1 SGHRS and CDR2 YFSETQ. V was pared by 0 bases and J by 5 bases, with 9 bases between. The CDR3 runs 14 residues. The chain's CDR3 is CASSLGQPNNEQFF. For the CDR3, the DNA is TGCGCCAGCAGCTTGGGACAGCCAAACAATGAGCAGTTCTTC. Combining the CDR3 with reference TRBV5-1 and TRBJ2-1 gives the whole variable domain KAGVTQTPRYLIKTRGQQVTLSCSPISGHRSVSWYQQTPGQGLQFLFEYFSETQRNKGNFPGRFSGRQFSNSRSEMNVSTLELGDSALYLCASSLGQPNNEQFFGPGTRLTVL.

This clone was seen only once. V and J are TRBV4-1 and TRBJ2-1; 10 positions match TRBD2. V lost 1 base, J lost 4 bases, and 4 bases stayed unmatched. From germline, CDR1 is MGHRA and CDR2 YSYEKL. This CDR3 region has 16 residues. This CDR3 reads CASSQAPSGSYNEQFF. DNA for the CDR3: TGCGCCAGCAGCCAAGCCCCTAGCGGGAGTTACAATGAGCAGTTCTTC.

The chain is built from TRBV19 and TRBJ1-2; tentative D call: TRBD1 (6 bases). The V gene lost 8 bases and the J gene lost 7 bases, with 20 bases spanning the gap. This CDR3 has 14 residues. Germline V gene lookup returns CDR1 LNHDA and CDR2 SQIVND (reference sequence). In nucleotides, the CDR3 is TGTGCCAGTGGCCTAGCGGGGGCCTCGGGTGGCTACACCTTC. Translated: CASGLAGASGGYTF.

The J gene is TRBJ2-7, the V gene TRBV23-1, with TRBD2 matching over 8 bases. TRBV23-1 has ORF status, its function being uncertain. This CDR3 is built from 15 residues. Trimming removed 4 bases from V and 4 bases from J; junction bases left unmatched: 9. The CDR3 DNA sequence: TGCGCCAGCAGTCTTCCGCGGGAGGTGCTGTACGAGCAGTACTTC. Protein sequence: CASSLPREVLYEQYF.

CDR3 DNA: TGTGCCAGTAGTATAGATCAAGGGGACAGGTTCTACGAGCAGTACTTC. Its protein product is CASSIDQGDRFYEQYF. The chain combines TRBV19 with TRBJ2-7, with TRBD1 matching over 8 bases. Germline V gene data show CDR1 as LNHDA and CDR2 as SQIVND (reference sequence). V shed 0 bases and J 3 bases; nucleotides not matched to a gene: 7. The CDR3 covers 16 residues.